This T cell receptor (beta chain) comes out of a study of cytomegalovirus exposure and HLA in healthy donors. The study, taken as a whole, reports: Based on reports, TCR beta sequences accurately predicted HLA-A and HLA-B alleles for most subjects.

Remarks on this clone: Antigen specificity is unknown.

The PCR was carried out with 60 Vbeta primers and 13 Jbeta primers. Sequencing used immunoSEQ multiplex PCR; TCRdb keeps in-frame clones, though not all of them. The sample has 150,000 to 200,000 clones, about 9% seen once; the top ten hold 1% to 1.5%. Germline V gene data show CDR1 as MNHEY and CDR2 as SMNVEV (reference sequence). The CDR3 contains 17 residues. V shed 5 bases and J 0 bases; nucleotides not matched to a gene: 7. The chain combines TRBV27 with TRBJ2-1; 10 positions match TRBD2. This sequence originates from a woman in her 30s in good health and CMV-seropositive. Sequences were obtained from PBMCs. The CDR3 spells CASSALAGRSSYNEQFF. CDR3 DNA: TGTGCCAGCAGTGCACTAGCGGGACGTTCCTCCTACAATGAGCAGTTCTTC.